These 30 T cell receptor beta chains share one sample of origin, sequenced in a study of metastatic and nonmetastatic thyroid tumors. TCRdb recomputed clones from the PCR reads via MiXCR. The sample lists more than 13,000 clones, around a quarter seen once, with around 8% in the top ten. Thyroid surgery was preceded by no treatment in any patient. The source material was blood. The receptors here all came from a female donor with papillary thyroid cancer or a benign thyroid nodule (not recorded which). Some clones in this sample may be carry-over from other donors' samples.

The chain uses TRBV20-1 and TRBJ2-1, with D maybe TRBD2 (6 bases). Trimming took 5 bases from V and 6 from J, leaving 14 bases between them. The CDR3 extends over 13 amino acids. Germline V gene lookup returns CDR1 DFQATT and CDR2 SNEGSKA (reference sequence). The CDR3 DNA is TGCAGTGCTCCTTCAGTGGGGGGCAATGAGCAGTTCTTC. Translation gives CSAPSVGGNEQFF.

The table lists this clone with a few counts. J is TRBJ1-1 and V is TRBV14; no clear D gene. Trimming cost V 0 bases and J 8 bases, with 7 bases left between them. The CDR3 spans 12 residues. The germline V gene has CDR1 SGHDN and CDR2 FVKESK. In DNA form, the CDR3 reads TGTGCCAGCAGCCAAGATCGACTGGAAGCTTTCTTT. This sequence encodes CASSQDRLEAFF.

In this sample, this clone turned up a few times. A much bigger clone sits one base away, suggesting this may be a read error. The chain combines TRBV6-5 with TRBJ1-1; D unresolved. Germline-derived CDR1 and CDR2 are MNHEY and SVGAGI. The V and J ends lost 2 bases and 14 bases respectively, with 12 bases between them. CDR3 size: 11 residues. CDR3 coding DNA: TGTGCCAGCAGTTACCGCAGCGCAGCCTTCTTT. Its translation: CASSYRSAAFF.

Here the CDR3 DNA reads TGTGCCAGCAGCTCGCCACAGGGTCGCCAAGAGACCCAGTACTTC. As protein: CASSSPQGRQETQYF. This chain links TRBV7-2 with TRBJ2-5; D perhaps matches TRBD1 (6 bases). The CDR3 extends over 15 amino acids. Germline lookup yields CDR1 SGHTA and CDR2 FQGNSA. Deletions cut 4 bases from V and 1 base from J, with 13 bases between.

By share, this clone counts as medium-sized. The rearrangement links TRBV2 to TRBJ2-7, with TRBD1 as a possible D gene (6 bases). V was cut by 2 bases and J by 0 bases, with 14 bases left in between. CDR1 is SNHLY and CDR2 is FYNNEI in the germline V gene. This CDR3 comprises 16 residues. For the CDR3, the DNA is TGTGCCAGCAGTGAACAACAGGGAATATCCTCCTACGAGCAGTACTTC. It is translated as CASSEQQGISSYEQYF.

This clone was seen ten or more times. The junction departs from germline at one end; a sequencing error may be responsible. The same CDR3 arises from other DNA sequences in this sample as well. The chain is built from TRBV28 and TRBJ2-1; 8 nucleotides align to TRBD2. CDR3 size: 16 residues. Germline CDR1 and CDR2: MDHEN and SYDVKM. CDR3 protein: CASSLRLAFSVDEQFF. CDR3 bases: TGTGCCAGCAGTTTGAGACTAGCGTTTTCAGTCGATGAACAGTTCTTC.

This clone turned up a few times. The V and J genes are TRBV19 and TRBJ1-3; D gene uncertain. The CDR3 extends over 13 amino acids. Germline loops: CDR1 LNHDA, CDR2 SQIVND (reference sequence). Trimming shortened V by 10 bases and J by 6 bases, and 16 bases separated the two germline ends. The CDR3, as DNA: TGTGCCACCCGGCGGACTTCTTTAAACACCATATATTTT. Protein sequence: CATRRTSLNTIYF.

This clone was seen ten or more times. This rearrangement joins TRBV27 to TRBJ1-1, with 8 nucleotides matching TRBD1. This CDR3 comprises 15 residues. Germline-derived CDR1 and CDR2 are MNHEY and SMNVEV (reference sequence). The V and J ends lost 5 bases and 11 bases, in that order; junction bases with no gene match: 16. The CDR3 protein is CASSPWDRTPLGAFF. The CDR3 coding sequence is TGTGCCAGCAGTCCATGGGACAGGACCCCCTTGGGGGCTTTCTTT.

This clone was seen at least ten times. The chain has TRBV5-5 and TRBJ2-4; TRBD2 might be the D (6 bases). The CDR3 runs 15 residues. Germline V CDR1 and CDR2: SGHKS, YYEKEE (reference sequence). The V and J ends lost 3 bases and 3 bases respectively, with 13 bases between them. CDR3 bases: TGTGCCAGCAGCTCGAACCTGGGGGGCAAAAACATTCAGTACTTC. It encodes CASSSNLGGKNIQYF.

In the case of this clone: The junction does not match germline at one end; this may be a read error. DNA for the CDR3: TGTGCCAGCATCCAGACGGACAGATGGGCCTACGATCAGTACTTC. Its translation is CASIQTDRWAYDQYF. The chain couples TRBV6-1 to TRBJ2-7; D possibly corresponds to TRBD1 (6 bases). Per germline, CDR1 MNHNS and CDR2 SASEGT. CDR3 length equals 15 residues.

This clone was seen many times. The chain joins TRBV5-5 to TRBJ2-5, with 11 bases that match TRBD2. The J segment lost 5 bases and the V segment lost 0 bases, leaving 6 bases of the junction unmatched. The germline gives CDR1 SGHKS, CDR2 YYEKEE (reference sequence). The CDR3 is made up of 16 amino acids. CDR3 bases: TGTGCCAGCAGCTTGGCTCTAGCGGGGGGCAGGGAGACCCAGTACTTC. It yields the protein CASSLALAGGRETQYF.

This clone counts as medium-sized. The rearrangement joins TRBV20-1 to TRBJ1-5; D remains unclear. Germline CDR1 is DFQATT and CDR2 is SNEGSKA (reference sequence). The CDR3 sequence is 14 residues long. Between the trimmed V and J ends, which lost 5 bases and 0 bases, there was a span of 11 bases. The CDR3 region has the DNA TGCAGTGCTCCGGACGGGAATAGCAATCAGCCCCAGCATTTT. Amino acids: CSAPDGNSNQPQHF.

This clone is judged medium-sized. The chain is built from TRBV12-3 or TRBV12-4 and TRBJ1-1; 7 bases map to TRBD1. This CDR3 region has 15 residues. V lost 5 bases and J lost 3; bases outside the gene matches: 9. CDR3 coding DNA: TGTGCCAGCAGTCCCTACAGGGGTTGGGACACTGAAGCTTTCTTT. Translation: CASSPYRGWDTEAFF.

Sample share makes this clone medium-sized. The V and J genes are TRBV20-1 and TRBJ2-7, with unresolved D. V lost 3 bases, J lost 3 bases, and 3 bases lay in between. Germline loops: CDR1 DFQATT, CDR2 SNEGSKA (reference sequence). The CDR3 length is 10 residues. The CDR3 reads CSASYYEQYF. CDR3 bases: TGCAGTGCTAGTTACTACGAGCAGTACTTC.

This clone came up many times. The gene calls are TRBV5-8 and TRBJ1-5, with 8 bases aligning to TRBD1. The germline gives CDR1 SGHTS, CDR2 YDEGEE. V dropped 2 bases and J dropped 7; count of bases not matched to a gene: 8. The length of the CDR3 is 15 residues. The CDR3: CASSFPDREHQPQHF. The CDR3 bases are TGTGCCAGCAGCTTCCCGGACAGGGAGCACCAGCCCCAGCATTTT.

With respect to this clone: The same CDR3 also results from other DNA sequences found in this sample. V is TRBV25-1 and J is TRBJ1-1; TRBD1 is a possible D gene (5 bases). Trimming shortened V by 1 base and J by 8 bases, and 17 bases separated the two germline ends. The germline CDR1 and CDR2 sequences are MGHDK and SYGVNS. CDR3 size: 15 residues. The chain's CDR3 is CASSESRRDGVEAFF. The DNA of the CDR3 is TGTGCCAGCAGTGAATCACGCCGGGACGGAGTCGAAGCTTTCTTT.

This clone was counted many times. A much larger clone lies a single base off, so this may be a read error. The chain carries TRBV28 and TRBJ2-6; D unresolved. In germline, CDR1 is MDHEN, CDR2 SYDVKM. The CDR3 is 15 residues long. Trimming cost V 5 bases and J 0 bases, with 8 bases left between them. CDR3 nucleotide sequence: TGTGCCAGCAGTACCCTGGTCTCTGGGGCCAACGTCCTGACTTTC. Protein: CASSTLVSGANVLTF. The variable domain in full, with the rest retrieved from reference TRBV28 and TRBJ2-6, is DVKVTQSSRYLVKRTGEKVFLECVQDMDHENMFWYRQDPGLGLRLIYFSYDVKMKEKGDIPEGYSVSREKKERFSLILESASTNQTSMYLCASSTLVSGANVLTFGAGSRLTVL.

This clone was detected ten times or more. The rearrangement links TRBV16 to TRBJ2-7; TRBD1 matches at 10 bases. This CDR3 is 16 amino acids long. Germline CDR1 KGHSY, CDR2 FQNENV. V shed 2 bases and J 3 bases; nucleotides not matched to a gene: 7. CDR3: CASSQRRDRGFYEQYF. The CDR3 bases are TGTGCCAGCAGCCAAAGGAGGGACAGGGGATTCTACGAGCAGTACTTC.

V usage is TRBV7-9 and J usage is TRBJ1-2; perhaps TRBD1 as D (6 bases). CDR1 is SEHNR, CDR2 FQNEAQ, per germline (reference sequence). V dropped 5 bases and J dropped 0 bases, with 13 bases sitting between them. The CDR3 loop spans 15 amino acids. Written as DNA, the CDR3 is TGTGCCAGCAGCCCGATACAGGGAGCTAACTATGGCTACACCTTC. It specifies CASSPIQGANYGYTF.

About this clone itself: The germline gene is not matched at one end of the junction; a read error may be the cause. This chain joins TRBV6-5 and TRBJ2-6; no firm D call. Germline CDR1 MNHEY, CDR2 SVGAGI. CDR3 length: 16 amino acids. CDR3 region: CASCYSSGSGSNVLTF. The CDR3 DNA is TGTGCCAGCTGTTACTCGAGTGGCTCTGGGTCTAACGTCCTGACTTTC.

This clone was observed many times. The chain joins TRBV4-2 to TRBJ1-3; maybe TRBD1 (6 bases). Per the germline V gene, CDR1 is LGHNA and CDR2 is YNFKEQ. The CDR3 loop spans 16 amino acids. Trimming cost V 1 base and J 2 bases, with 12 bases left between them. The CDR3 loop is CASSQASRQAGNTIYF. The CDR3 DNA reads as TGTGCCAGCAGCCAAGCCTCCCGACAGGCTGGAAACACCATATATTTT.

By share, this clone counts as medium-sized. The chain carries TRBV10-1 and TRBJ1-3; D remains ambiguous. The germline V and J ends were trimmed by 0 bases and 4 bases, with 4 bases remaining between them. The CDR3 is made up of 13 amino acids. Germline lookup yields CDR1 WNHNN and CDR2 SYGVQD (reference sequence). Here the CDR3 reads CASSESAGNTIYF. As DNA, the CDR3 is TGCGCCAGCAGTGAGTCCGCGGGAAACACCATATATTTT.

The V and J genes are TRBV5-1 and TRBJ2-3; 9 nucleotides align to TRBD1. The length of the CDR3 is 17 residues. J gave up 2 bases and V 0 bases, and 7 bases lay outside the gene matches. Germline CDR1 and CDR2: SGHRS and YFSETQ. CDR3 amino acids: CASSLEQGADLTDTQYF. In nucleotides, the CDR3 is TGCGCCAGCAGCTTGGAACAGGGGGCCGACCTCACAGATACGCAGTATTTT.

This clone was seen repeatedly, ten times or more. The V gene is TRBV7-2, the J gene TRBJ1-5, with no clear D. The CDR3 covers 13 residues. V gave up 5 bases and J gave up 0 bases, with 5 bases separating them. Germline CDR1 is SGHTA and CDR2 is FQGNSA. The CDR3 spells CASSPDSNQPQHF. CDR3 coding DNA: TGTGCCAGCAGCCCAGATAGCAATCAGCCCCAGCATTTT.

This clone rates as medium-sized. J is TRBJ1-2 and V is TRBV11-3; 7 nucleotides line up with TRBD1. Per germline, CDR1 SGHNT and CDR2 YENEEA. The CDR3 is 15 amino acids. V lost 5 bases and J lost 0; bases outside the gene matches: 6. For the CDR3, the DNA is TGTGCCAGCAGCCCAGGACAGGCAGCTAACTATGGCTACACCTTC. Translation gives CASSPGQAANYGYTF.

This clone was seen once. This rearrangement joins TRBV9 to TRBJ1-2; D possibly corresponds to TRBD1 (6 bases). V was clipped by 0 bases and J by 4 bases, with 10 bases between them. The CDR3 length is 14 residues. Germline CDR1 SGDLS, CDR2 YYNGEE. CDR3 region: CASSVASGVYGYTF. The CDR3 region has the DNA TGTGCCAGCAGCGTAGCCTCAGGGGTCTATGGCTACACCTTC.

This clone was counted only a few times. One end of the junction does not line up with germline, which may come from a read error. Here the CDR3 DNA reads TGTTCCAGCAGCCGCCGGGGGTCGCGGCAAGCTTTCTTT. This codes for CSSSRRGSRQAFF. The gene calls are TRBV28 and TRBJ1-1; weak D call: TRBD1 (5 bases). CDR3 length: 13 amino acids. Germline V lookup: CDR1 MDHEN, CDR2 SYDVKM.

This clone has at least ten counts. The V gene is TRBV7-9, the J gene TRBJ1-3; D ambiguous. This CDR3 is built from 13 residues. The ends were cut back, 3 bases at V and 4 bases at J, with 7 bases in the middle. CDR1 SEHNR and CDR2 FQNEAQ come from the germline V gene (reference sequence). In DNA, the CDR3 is TGTGCCAGCAGCTTGGGTTACGGAAACACCATATATTTT. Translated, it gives CASSLGYGNTIYF.

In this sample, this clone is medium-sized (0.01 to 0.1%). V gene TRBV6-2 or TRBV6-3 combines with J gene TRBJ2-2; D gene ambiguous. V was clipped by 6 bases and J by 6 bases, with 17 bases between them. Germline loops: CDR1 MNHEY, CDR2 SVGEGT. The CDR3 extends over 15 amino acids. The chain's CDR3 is CASRDLSLTAGELFF. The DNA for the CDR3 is TGTGCCAGCAGAGACCTGTCGCTAACGGCCGGGGAGCTGTTTTTT.

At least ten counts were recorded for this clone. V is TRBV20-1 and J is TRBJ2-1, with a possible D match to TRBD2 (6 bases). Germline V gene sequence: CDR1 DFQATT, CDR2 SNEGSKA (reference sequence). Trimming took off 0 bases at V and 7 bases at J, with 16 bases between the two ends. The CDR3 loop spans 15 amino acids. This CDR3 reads CSARDRGNWRNEQFF. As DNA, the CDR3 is TGCAGTGCTAGAGATCGGGGGAATTGGAGGAATGAGCAGTTCTTC.